Listed below are T cell receptor beta chains from one sample, sequenced in a study of cytomegalovirus exposure and HLA in healthy donors. Clones were read by immunoSEQ multiplex PCR, and TCRdb kept only the in-frame ones, dropping some. The table includes about 130,000 clones, 80% detected once. The sequencing sample was made of PBMCs. The origin of the receptors is a man aged 25 to 45 in good health and CMV-seronegative. CDR3s include the opening cysteine and the closing phenylalanine or tryptophan. Fields, in order: V gene, clone size, D gene, J gene, CDR3 length, CDR3 protein, CDR3 DNA. The D gene is left open where the match is weak. Clone size is stated in some rows and not others, as once, few, many or a class when expanded.

>TRBV30|NA|NA|TRBJ1-2|13
CAWTPTAYYGYTF
TGTGCCTGGACGCCGACAGCGTACTATGGCTACACCTTC
>TRBV18|NA|NA|TRBJ2-2|17
CASSPAGTRTNTGELFF
TGTGCCAGCTCACCTGCTGGGACACGGACGAACACCGGGGAGCTGTTTTTT
>TRBV7-9|few|TRBD1|TRBJ2-7|14
CASSLQGASYEQYF
TGTGCCAGCAGCTTGCAGGGGGCTAGTTACGAGCAGTACTTC
>TRBV5-1|NA|NA|TRBJ1-1|16
CASSLGTGGYGTEAFF
TGCGCCAGCAGCTTGGGAACGGGGGGATACGGGACTGAAGCTTTCTTT
>TRBV6-5|NA|TRBD1|TRBJ1-2|13
CASSSTGGVGYTF
TGTGCCAGCAGTTCGACAGGGGGAGTCGGCTACACCTTC
>TRBV6-5|NA|TRBD2|TRBJ2-3|13
CAARREGTDTQYF
TGTGCCGCGAGACGGGAGGGCACAGATACGCAGTATTTT
>TRBV5-4|NA|TRBD2|TRBJ2-1|17
CASSRGTSGGTYNEQFF
TGTGCCAGCAGCCGCGGGACTAGCGGGGGTACCTACAATGAGCAGTTCTTC
>TRBV7-3|NA|NA|TRBJ2-1|15
CASSLLASSYNEQFF
TGTGCCAGCAGCTTACTCGCTAGCTCCTACAATGAGCAGTTCTTC
>TRBV6-6|NA|TRBD1|TRBJ2-1|13
CASSSTGGNEQFF
TGTGCCAGCAGCTCGACAGGGGGTAATGAGCAGTTCTTC
>TRBV7-2|few|NA|TRBJ2-5|14
CASSLAQGQETQYF
TGTGCCAGCAGCTTAGCGCAGGGGCAAGAGACCCAGTACTTC
>TRBV27|NA|NA|TRBJ1-4|15
CASSLQGSYREKLFF
TGTGCCAGCAGTTTACAGGGCTCTTATCGGGAAAAACTGTTTTTT
>TRBV6-1|NA|NA|TRBJ1-1|13
CASRPQGFAEAFF
TGTGCCAGCAGACCACAGGGTTTTGCTGAAGCTTTCTTT
>TRBV2|NA|TRBD2|TRBJ2-3|14
CASSGLAGEGTQYF
TGTGCCAGCAGTGGACTAGCGGGAGAGGGTACGCAGTATTTT
>TRBV4-1|NA|NA|TRBJ2-3|13
CASSRPISDTQYF
TGCGCCAGCAGCCGGCCGATTTCAGATACGCAGTATTTT
>TRBV27|many|NA|TRBJ1-5|14
CASSLQGGNQPQHF
TGTGCCAGCAGTCTTCAGGGTGGCAATCAGCCCCAGCATTTT
>TRBV28|once|TRBD1|TRBJ1-1|15
CASSADRDLNTEAFF
TGTGCCAGCAGCGCTGACAGGGACCTGAACACTGAAGCTTTCTTT
>TRBV6-5|NA|NA|TRBJ1-4|14
CASSPQGIYEKLFF
TGTGCCAGCAGTCCTCAGGGGATCTATGAAAAACTGTTTTTT
>TRBV12-5|NA|NA|TRBJ2-2|15
CASGLGADSTGELFF
TGTGCTAGTGGTTTGGGCGCCGACAGCACCGGGGAGCTGTTTTTT
>TRBV6-5|NA|TRBD1|TRBJ2-7|15
CASSYMRQGPYEQYF
TGTGCCAGCAGTTATATGAGACAGGGTCCCTACGAGCAGTACTTC
>TRBV14|NA|NA|TRBJ2-5|14
CASSRSGSVETQYF
TGTGCCAGCAGCCGGTCGGGGTCGGTGGAGACCCAGTACTTC
>TRBV6-6|NA|NA|TRBJ2-2|15
CASIPRVGYTGELFF
TGTGCCAGCATCCCCCGCGTCGGTTACACCGGGGAGCTGTTTTTT
>TRBV28|NA|TRBD1|TRBJ1-2|14
CASSLLRQGHGYTF
TGTGCCAGCAGTCTCCTCAGACAGGGCCATGGCTACACCTTC
>TRBV14|NA|NA|TRBJ2-7|16
CASSQAKGLGSYEQYF
TGTGCCAGCAGCCAAGCCAAGGGGCTCGGCTCCTACGAGCAGTACTTC